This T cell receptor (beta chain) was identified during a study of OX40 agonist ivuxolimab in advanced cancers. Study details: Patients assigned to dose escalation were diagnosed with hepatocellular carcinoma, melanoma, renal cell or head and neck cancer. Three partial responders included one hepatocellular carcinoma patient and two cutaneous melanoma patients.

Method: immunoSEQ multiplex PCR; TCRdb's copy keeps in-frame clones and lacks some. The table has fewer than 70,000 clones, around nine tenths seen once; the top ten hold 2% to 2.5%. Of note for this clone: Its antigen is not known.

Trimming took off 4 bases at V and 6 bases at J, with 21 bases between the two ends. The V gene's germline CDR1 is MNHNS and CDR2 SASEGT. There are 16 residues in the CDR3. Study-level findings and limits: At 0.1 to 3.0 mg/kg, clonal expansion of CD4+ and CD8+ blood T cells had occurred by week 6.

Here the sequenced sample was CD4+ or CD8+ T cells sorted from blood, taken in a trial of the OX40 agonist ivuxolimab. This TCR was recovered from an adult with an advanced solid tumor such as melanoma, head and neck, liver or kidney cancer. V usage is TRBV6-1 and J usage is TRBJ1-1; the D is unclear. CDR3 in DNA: TGTGCCAGCAGTGCCGTGCTAACCTTTCAAGGCCCTGAAGCTTTCTTT. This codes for CASSAVLTFQGPEAFF.